The TCR beta chain under discussion was sequenced for a study of T cells after posttransplantation cyclophosphamide. Only in-frame clones appear in the TCRdb table, and some are missing; sequencing was by immunoSEQ multiplex PCR. The sample lists 16,000 or so clones, around 85% seen once, with about 30% in the top ten. Methotrexate plus calcineurin inhibitor accompanied controls' myeloablative marrow transplants; sampling was 1 year later. This specimen consisted of PBMCs, obtained after allogeneic stem cell transplant with calcineurin inhibitor and methotrexate. This TCR was recovered from a female patient between 18 and 30 years old who received an allogeneic stem cell transplant from an unrelated donor, was CMV-positive, and had acute and chronic GVHD. Some of the T cells might come from the graft donor.

Written as DNA, the CDR3 is TGTGCCAGCAGTTACCAGCGACAGGGAGCGGCTGGCTACACCTTC. This gives the protein CASSYQRQGAAGYTF. The chain is built from TRBV6-6 and TRBJ1-2; TRBD1 agrees at 7 bases. CDR1 is MNHNY, CDR2 SVGAGI, per germline (reference sequence). The length of the CDR3 is 15 residues. The junction had 10 bases not matched to a gene; V was cut back by 2 bases and J by 7 bases.